These 2 T cell receptor beta chains were all obtained from the same sample, sequenced in a study of T cell responses to AZD1222 COVID-19 vaccine. Libraries were prepared by immunoSEQ multiplex PCR; TCRdb keeps only in-frame clonotypes and omits some of them. The sample contains 100,000 to 150,000 clones, approximately 85% of which appear only once. The source material was peripheral blood, sampled on day 0 of AZD1222 vaccination. The receptors stem from an adult in good health.

V is TRBV20-1 and J is TRBJ2-7, with D unresolved. Trimming shortened V by 0 bases and J by 6 bases, and 6 bases separated the two germline ends. The V gene's germline CDR1 is DFQATT and CDR2 SNEGSKA (reference sequence). The CDR3 runs 11 residues. The DNA for the CDR3 is TGCAGTGCTAGAGAGAATCCCGAGCAGTACTTC. It codes for CSARENPEQYF.

The chain links TRBV10-3 to TRBJ2-7; 10 nucleotides match TRBD1. This CDR3 comprises 15 residues. With 5 bases clipped from V and 3 bases from J, the junction kept 7 bases outside the gene matches. Germline CDR1 reads ENHRY; CDR2 reads SYGVKD. The CDR3 nucleotides read TGTGCCATCAGTACCGGGACAGGGGCCATCTACGAGCAGTACTTC. Translated: CAISTGTGAIYEQYF.